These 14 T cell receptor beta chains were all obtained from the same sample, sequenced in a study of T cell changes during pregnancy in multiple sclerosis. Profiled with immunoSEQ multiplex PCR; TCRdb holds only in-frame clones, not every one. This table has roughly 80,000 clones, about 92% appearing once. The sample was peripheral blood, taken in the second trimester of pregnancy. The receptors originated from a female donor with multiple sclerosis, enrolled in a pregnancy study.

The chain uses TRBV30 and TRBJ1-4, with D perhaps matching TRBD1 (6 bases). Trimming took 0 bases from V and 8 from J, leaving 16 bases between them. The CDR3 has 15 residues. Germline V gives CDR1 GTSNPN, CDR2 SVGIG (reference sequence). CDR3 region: CAWSVGMGGPEKLFF. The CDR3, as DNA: TGTGCCTGGAGTGTCGGTATGGGGGGGCCAGAAAAACTGTTTTTT.

CDR3 nucleotide sequence: TGTGCCAGCAGCCAGGGTCCTTTACGGGATGAGCAGTTCTTC. This gives the protein CASSQGPLRDEQFF. The V and J genes are TRBV4-2 and TRBJ2-1; D is uncertain. This CDR3 contains 14 residues. CDR1 is LGHNA and CDR2 is YNFKEQ in the germline V gene. V dropped 3 bases and J dropped 8 bases, with 14 bases sitting between them.

In nucleotides, the CDR3 is TGTGCCAGCAGTCTCGCAGGGACAGATACGCAGTATTTT. Translated: CASSLAGTDTQYF. V and J are TRBV6-6 and TRBJ2-3; TRBD1 is a possible D gene (5 bases). CDR3 size: 13 residues. Trimming removed 5 bases from V and 3 bases from J, with 9 bases in between. Per the germline V gene, CDR1 is MNHNY and CDR2 is SVGAGI (reference sequence).

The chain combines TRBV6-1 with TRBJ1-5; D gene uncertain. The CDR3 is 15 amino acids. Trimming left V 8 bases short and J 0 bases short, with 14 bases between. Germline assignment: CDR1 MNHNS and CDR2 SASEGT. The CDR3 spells CASGTAFNSNQPQHF. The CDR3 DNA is TGTGCCAGCGGCACAGCCTTCAATAGCAATCAGCCCCAGCATTTT.

The chain's CDR3 is CASSEGTSGPKSTDTQYF. The CDR3 DNA sequence: TGTGCCAGCAGCGAAGGGACTAGCGGACCAAAGAGCACAGATACGCAGTATTTT. This chain uses TRBV13 with TRBJ2-3; 11 bases agree with TRBD2. Germline V CDR1 and CDR2: PRHDT, FYEKMQ (reference sequence). V trimming: 5 bases; J trimming: 0 bases; junction bases outside the gene matches: 10. The CDR3 consists of 18 residues.

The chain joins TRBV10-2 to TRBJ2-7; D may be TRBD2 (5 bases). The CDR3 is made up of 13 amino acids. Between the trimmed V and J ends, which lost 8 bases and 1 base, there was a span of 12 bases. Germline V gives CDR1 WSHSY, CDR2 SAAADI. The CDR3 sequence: CASGSGESYEQYF. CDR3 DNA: TGCGCCAGCGGGTCCGGGGAGTCCTACGAGCAGTACTTC.

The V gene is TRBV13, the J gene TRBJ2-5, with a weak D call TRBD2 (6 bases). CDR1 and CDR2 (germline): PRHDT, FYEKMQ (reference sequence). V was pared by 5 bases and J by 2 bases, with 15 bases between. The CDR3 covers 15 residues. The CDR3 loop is CASSRRGAEQETQYF. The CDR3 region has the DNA TGTGCCAGCAGCAGGCGGGGAGCGGAACAAGAGACCCAGTACTTC.

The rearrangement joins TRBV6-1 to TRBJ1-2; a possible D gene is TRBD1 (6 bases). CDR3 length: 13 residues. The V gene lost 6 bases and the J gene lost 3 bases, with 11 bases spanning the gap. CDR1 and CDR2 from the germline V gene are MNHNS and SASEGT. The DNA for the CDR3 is TGTGCCAGCAGCCCGGGACATGACTATGGCTACACCTTC. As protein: CASSPGHDYGYTF.

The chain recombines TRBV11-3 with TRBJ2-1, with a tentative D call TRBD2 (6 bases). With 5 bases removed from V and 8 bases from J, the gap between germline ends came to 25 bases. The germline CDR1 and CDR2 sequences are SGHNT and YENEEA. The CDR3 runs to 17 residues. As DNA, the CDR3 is TGTGCCAGCAGCCAAAGTGTGGGCGGGGCGGGCATGGATGAGCAGTTCTTC. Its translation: CASSQSVGGAGMDEQFF.

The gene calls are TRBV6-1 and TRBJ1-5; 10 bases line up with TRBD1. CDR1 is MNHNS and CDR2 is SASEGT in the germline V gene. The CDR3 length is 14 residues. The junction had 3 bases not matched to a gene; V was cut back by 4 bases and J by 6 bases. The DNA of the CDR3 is TGTGCCAGCAGTGGACAGGGGGCGGGTCAGCCCCAGCATTTT. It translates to CASSGQGAGQPQHF.

The CDR3 protein is CASSTSQGNEQYF. The CDR3 nucleotides read TGTGCCAGCAGCACCTCCCAGGGGAACGAGCAGTACTTC. The chain joins TRBV7-3 to TRBJ2-7; tentative D call: TRBD1 (6 bases). The CDR3 is 13 residues long. Trimming left V 5 bases short and J 5 bases short, with 13 bases between. CDR1 is SGHTA, CDR2 FQGTGA, per germline.

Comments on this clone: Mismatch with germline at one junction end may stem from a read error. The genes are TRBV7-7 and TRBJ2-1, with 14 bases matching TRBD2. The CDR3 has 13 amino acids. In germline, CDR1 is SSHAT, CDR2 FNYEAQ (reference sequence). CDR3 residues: CASSPSGLAGVFF. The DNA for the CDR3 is TGTGCTAGCAGCCCTTCGGGACTAGCGGGAGTGTTCTTC.

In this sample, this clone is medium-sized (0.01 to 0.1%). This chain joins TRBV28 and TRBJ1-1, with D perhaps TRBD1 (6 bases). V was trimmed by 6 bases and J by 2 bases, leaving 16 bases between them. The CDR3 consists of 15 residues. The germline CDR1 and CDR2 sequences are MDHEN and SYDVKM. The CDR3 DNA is TGTGCCAGCAGCCTACAAACAGGGTTAAACACTGAAGCTTTCTTT. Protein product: CASSLQTGLNTEAFF. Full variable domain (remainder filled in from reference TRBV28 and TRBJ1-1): DVKVTQSSRYLVKRTGEKVFLECVQDMDHENMFWYRQDPGLGLRLIYFSYDVKMKEKGDIPEGYSVSREKKERFSLILESASTNQTSMYLCASSLQTGLNTEAFFGQGTRLTVV.

As DNA, the CDR3 is TGCGCCAGCAGTTCGGACAGGGTACCATACGAGCAGTACTTC. This encodes CASSSDRVPYEQYF. The rearrangement uses TRBV5-1 and TRBJ2-7; TRBD1 agrees at 8 bases. CDR1 is SGHRS and CDR2 is YFSETQ in the germline V gene. The CDR3 length is 14 residues. Trimming at V came to 5 bases and at J to 4 bases, leaving 8 bases not matched to a gene. The entire variable domain, with the rest obtained from reference TRBV5-1 and TRBJ2-7, is as follows: KAGVTQTPRYLIKTRGQQVTLSCSPISGHRSVSWYQQTPGQGLQFLFEYFSETQRNKGNFPGRFSGRQFSNSRSEMNVSTLELGDSALYLCASSSDRVPYEQYFGPGTRLTVT.